What follows are 19 T cell receptor beta chains derived from one specimen sequenced in a study of blood T cell repertoires in COVID-19. Data came from immunoSEQ multiplex PCR; TCRdb stores just in-frame clones and leaves some out. The table shows approximately 200,000 clones, with roughly nine tenths occurring only once. Source material: peripheral blood. Every receptor here comes from a man aged 65 to 85 with active or convalescent COVID-19.

The chain links TRBV27 to TRBJ1-3, with TRBD1 identical over 9 bases. The V and J ends lost 8 bases and 8 bases, in that order; junction bases with no gene match: 7. The CDR3 is made up of 13 amino acids. The germline V gene has CDR1 MNHEY and CDR2 SMNVEV (reference sequence). CDR3 loop: CASSDRGGDTIYF. The CDR3 DNA reads as TGTGCCAGCTCGGACAGGGGAGGGGACACCATATATTTT.

In the case of this clone: The junction does not match germline at one end; this may be a read error. This chain connects TRBV3-1 (or the pseudogene TRBV3-2) to TRBJ2-1; 16 bases map to TRBD2. This CDR3 spans 17 amino acids. Per the germline V gene, CDR1 is LGHDT and CDR2 is YNNKEL (reference sequence). CDR3 residues: CASSPGTSGGAYNEQFF. The CDR3 nucleotides read TGTGCCAGCAGCCCGGGGACTAGCGGGGGGGCCTATAATGAGCAGTTCTTC.

The chain couples TRBV7-2 to TRBJ2-5, with 8 bases that match TRBD2. CDR3 length: 18 amino acids. With 2 bases clipped from V and 1 base from J, the junction kept 12 bases outside the gene matches. Per the germline V gene, CDR1 is SGHTA and CDR2 is FQGNSA. In nucleotides, the CDR3 is TGTGCCAGCAGCTTAAGTTTTTTTGAGCGGGGGAGCCAAGAGACCCAGTACTTC. Its protein product is CASSLSFFERGSQETQYF.

J is TRBJ2-1 and V is TRBV25-1; D unresolved. Per the germline V gene, CDR1 is MGHDK and CDR2 is SYGVNS. Trimming removed 6 bases from V and 6 bases from J, with 6 bases in between. This CDR3 spans 11 amino acids. In DNA, the CDR3 is TGTGCCAGCAGCTTTTCCAATGAGCAGTTCTTC. Amino acids: CASSFSNEQFF.

The chain uses TRBV27 and TRBJ2-7; 8 nucleotides line up with TRBD1. This CDR3 has 13 amino acids. The junction had 4 bases not matched to a gene; V was cut back by 3 bases and J by 6 bases. The germline V gene has CDR1 MNHEY and CDR2 SMNVEV (reference sequence). This chain's CDR3 is CASSFGDRSEQYF. The CDR3 DNA is TGTGCCAGCAGTTTTGGGGACAGGTCCGAGCAGTACTTC.

The chain recombines TRBV20-1 with TRBJ2-1; D ambiguous. The CDR3 has 11 residues. The germline V gene has CDR1 DFQATT and CDR2 SNEGSKA (reference sequence). Trimming pared 3 bases from V and 5 bases from J, leaving 5 bases between. The CDR3 sequence is CSASKHNEQFF. In DNA, the CDR3 is TGCAGTGCTAGCAAGCACAATGAGCAGTTCTTC.

This clone was picked up a small number of times. Written as DNA, the CDR3 is TGCAGTGCTAGTGCTGGACAGGGGACCCAGTACTTC. This gives the protein CSASAGQGTQYF. The chain carries TRBV20-1 and TRBJ2-5, with 8 bases matching TRBD1. The V and J ends lost 3 bases and 7 bases, in that order; junction bases with no gene match: 4. CDR1 is DFQATT, CDR2 SNEGSKA, per germline (reference sequence). This CDR3 is built from 12 residues.

CDR3 sequence reads: CASLTGSGEQFF. CDR3 nucleotide sequence: TGTGCCAGCCTCACAGGGTCCGGTGAGCAGTTCTTC. The V gene is TRBV28, the J gene TRBJ2-1; D may be TRBD1 (6 bases). The germline V gene has CDR1 MDHEN and CDR2 SYDVKM. V was clipped by 8 bases and J by 9 bases, with 14 bases between them. CDR3 length: 12 residues.

The chain recombines TRBV6-2 or TRBV6-3 with TRBJ2-5; 8 nucleotides agree with TRBD1. Looked up from germline, CDR1 is MNHEY and CDR2 is SVGEGT. J lost 0 bases, V lost 5 bases, and 2 bases had no gene match. The CDR3 contains 14 residues. CDR3: CASSRTGNQETQYF. The CDR3 nucleotides read TGTGCCAGCAGTCGGACAGGGAACCAAGAGACCCAGTACTTC.

The chain joins TRBV5-5 to TRBJ2-1; TRBD1 matches 10 bases. J gave up 9 bases and V 6 bases, and 15 bases lay outside the gene matches. Germline V lookup: CDR1 SGHKS, CDR2 YYEKEE (reference sequence). This CDR3 spans 16 amino acids. Here the CDR3 DNA reads TGTGCCAGCATCCTTCTACCGGGACAGGGGATAGGTGAGCAGTTCTTC. Residues: CASILLPGQGIGEQFF.

This rearrangement joins TRBV2 to TRBJ2-2, with TRBD2 matching over 12 bases. CDR1 and CDR2 (germline): SNHLY, FYNNEI. This CDR3 has 16 amino acids. Trimming at V came to 6 bases and at J to 0 bases, leaving 2 bases not matched to a gene. The DNA for the CDR3 is TGTGCCAGCAGCAGGACTAGCGGGACGAACACCGGGGAGCTGTTTTTT. As protein: CASSRTSGTNTGELFF.

This chain uses TRBV27 with TRBJ1-2, with D possibly TRBD1 on 5 matching bases. The ends were cut back, 5 bases at V and 4 bases at J, with 17 bases in the middle. The germline gives CDR1 MNHEY, CDR2 SMNVEV (reference sequence). The CDR3 loop spans 15 amino acids. CDR3 region: CASSAPGRETYGYTF. In DNA form, the CDR3 reads TGTGCCAGCAGTGCTCCGGGACGGGAGACCTATGGCTACACCTTC.

The chain employs TRBV5-4 and TRBJ2-3, with 8 bases lining up with TRBD1. Looked up from germline, CDR1 is SGHNT and CDR2 is YYREEE (reference sequence). Trimming at V came to 2 bases and at J to 0 bases, leaving 5 bases not matched to a gene. This CDR3 comprises 16 residues. This chain's CDR3 is CASSFYRGSSTDTQYF. The CDR3 nucleotides read TGTGCCAGCAGCTTTTACAGGGGGAGTAGCACAGATACGCAGTATTTT.

V usage is TRBV11-3 and J usage is TRBJ2-3; 8 nucleotides match TRBD2. This CDR3 is 16 amino acids long. The germline CDR1 and CDR2 sequences are SGHNT and YENEEA. Losses at the gene ends were 5 bases for V and 6 bases for J; bases not matched to a gene: 13. CDR3 in DNA: TGTGCCAGCAGCGCCAGCCTGGCGGGGGGCCAGGATACGCAGTATTTT. Amino acids: CASSASLAGGQDTQYF.

This chain connects TRBV4-3 to TRBJ2-1; no reliable D call. Germline assignment: CDR1 LGHNA and CDR2 YSLEER. V lost 1 base, J lost 4 bases, and 11 bases lay in between. The CDR3 sequence is 15 residues long. DNA for the CDR3: TGCGCCAGCAGCCAAGGCGGAATCTTGTACAATGAGCAGTTCTTC. It codes for CASSQGGILYNEQFF.

As DNA, the CDR3 is TGTGCCAGCAGTTCGTATGAGGGGACCCAGTACTTC. Its protein is CASSSYEGTQYF. The V gene is TRBV28, the J gene TRBJ2-5; tentative D call: TRBD2 (5 bases). CDR3 size: 12 residues. V dropped 4 bases and J dropped 7 bases, with 10 bases sitting between them. CDR1 and CDR2 from the germline V gene are MDHEN and SYDVKM. Looking up the rest from reference TRBV28 and TRBJ2-5 gives the full variable domain: DVKVTQSSRYLVKRTGEKVFLECVQDMDHENMFWYRQDPGLGLRLIYFSYDVKMKEKGDIPEGYSVSREKKERFSLILESASTNQTSMYLCASSSYEGTQYFGPGTRLLVL.

In its sample, this clone was seen a few times. This chain uses TRBV7-8 with TRBJ2-7; possibly TRBD1 for D (6 bases). The CDR3 loop spans 14 amino acids. V lost 6 bases and J 1 base, leaving 13 bases between the germline ends. CDR1 and CDR2 (germline): SGHVS, FQNEAQ. The CDR3 DNA reads as TGTGCCAGCAGTTGGACAGAACTTTCCTACGAGCAGTACTTC. This gives the protein CASSWTELSYEQYF.

The chain recombines TRBV5-3 with TRBJ1-6; no clear D gene. TRBV5-3 is an open reading frame whose function is uncertain. This CDR3 comprises 14 residues. V shed 5 bases and J shed 7 bases, with 13 bases lying between them. The CDR3 DNA reads TGTGCCAGAAGTTGGTGCAGCGCGAATTCACCCCTCCACTTT. Translated, it gives CARSWCSANSPLHF.

The gene calls are TRBV5-5 and TRBJ2-3; D possibly corresponds to TRBD1 (6 bases). V lost 0 bases and J lost 6, with 29 bases in between. CDR1 SGHKS and CDR2 YYEKEE come from the germline V gene (reference sequence). This CDR3 comprises 20 residues. The CDR3 DNA reads TGTGCCAGCAGCTTGGTCCCCAGGGGAGTTATTTCGACAAATTTGGATACGCAGTATTTT. Protein: CASSLVPRGVISTNLDTQYF.